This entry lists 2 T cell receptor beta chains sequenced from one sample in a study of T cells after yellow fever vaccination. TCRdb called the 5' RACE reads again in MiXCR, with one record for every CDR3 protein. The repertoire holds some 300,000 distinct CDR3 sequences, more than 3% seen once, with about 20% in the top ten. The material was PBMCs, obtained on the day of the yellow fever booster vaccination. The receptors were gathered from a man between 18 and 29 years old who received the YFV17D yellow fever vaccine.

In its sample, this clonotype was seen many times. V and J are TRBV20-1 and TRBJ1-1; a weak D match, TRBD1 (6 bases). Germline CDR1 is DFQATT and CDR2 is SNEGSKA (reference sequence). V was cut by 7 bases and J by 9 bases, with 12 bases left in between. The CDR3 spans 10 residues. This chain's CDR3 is CSVGGEKAFF. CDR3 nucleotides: TGCAGTGTAGGGGGAGAAAAAGCTTTCTTT.

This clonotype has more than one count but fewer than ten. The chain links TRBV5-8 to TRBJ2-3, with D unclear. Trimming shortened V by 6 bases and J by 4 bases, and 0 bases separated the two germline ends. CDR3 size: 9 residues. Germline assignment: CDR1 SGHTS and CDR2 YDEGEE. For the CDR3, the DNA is TGTGCCAGCACAGATACGCAGTATTTT. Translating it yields CASTDTQYF.